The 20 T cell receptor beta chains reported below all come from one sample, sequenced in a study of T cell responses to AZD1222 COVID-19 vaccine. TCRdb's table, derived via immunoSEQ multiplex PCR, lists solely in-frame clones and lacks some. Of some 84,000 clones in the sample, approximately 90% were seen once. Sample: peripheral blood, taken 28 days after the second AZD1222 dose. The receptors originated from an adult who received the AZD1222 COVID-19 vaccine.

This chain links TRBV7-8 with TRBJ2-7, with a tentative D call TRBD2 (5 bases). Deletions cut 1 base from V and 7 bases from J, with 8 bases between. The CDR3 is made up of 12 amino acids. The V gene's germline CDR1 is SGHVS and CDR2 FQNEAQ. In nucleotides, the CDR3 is TGTGCCAGCAGCTTAGAGGAGCGGGAGCAGTACTTC. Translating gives CASSLEEREQYF.

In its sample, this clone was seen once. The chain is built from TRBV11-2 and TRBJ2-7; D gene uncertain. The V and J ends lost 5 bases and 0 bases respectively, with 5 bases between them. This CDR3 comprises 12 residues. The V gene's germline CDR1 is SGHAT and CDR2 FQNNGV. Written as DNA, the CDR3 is TGTGCCAGCAGCGATAGCTCCTACGAGCAGTACTTC. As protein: CASSDSSYEQYF.

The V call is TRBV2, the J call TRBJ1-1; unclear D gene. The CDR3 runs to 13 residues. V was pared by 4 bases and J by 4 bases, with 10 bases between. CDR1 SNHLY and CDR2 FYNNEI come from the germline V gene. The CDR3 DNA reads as TGTGCCAGCAGTGTCGGAAGAGGCACTGAAGCTTTCTTT. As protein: CASSVGRGTEAFF.

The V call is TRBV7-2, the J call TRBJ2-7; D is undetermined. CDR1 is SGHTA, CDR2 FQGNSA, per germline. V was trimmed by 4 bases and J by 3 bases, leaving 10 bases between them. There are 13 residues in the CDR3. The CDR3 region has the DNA TGTGCCAGCAGCTGGGAAATAGGCTACGAGCAGTACTTC. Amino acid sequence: CASSWEIGYEQYF.

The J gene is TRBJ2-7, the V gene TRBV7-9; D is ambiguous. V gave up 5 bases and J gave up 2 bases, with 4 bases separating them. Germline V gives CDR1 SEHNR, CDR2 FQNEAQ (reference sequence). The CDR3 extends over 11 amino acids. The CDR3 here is CASSRTYEQYF. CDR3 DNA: TGTGCCAGCAGCCGAACCTACGAGCAGTACTTC.

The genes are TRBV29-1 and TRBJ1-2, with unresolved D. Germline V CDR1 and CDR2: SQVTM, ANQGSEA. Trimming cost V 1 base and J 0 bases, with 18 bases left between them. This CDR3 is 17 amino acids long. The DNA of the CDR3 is TGCAGCGTTGAAGGGGCAGGTCCGACACTCGCTAACTATGGCTACACCTTC. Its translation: CSVEGAGPTLANYGYTF.

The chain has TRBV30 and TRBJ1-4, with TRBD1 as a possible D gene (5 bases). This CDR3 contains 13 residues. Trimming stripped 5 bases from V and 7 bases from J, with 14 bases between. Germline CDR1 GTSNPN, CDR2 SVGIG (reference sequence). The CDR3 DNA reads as TGTGCCTGGGAGGGGAGGCGGGGTGAAAAACTGTTTTTT. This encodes CAWEGRRGEKLFF. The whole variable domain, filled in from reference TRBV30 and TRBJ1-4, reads SQTIHQWPATLVQPVGSPLSLECTVEGTSNPNLYWYRQAAGRGLQLLFYSVGIGQISSEVPQNLSASRPQDRQFILSSKKLLLSDSGFYLCAWEGRRGEKLFFGSGTQLSVL.

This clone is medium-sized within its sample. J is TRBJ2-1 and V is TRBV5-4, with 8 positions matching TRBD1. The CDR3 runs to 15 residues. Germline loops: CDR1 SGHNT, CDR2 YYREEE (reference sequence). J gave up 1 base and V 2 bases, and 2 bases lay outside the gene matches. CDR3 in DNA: TGTGCCAGCAGCTTCGGACAGGGTTCCTACAATGAGCAGTTCTTC. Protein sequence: CASSFGQGSYNEQFF.

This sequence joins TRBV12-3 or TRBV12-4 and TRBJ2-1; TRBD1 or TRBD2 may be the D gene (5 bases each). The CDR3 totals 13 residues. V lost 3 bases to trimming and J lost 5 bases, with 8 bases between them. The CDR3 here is CASSFEGNNEQFF. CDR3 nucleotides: TGTGCCAGCAGTTTTGAGGGGAACAATGAGCAGTTCTTC.

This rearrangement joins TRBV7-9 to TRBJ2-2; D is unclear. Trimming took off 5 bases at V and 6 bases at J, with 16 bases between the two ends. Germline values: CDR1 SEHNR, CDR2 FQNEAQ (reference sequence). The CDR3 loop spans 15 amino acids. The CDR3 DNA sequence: TGTGCCAGCAGCCTCCGAAACCAAGGATCCGGGGAGCTGTTTTTT. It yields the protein CASSLRNQGSGELFF.

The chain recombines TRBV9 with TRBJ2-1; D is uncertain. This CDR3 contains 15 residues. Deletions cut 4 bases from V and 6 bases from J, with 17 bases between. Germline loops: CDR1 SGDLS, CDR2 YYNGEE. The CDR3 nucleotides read TGTGCCAGCAGCCCTAGTGGGTACGTCCTCAATGAGCAGTTCTTC. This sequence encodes CASSPSGYVLNEQFF. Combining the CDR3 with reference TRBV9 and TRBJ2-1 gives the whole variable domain DSGVTQTPKHLITATGQRVTLRCSPRSGDLSVYWYQQSLDQGLQFLIQYYNGEERAKGNILERFSAQQFPDLHSELNLSSLELGDSALYFCASSPSGYVLNEQFFGPGTRLTVL.

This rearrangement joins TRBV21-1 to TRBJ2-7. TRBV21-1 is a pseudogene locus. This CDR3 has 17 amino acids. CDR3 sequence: CASSKDPSQPSTYEQYF. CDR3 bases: TGTGCCAGCAGCAAAGACCCTTCCCAACCCAGCACCTACGAGCAGTACTTC.

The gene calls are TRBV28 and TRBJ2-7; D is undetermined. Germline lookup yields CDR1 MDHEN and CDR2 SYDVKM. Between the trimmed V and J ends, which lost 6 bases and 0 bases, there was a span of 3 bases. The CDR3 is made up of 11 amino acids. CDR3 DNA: TGTGCCAGCAGGGCCTCCTACGAGCAGTACTTC. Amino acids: CASRASYEQYF.

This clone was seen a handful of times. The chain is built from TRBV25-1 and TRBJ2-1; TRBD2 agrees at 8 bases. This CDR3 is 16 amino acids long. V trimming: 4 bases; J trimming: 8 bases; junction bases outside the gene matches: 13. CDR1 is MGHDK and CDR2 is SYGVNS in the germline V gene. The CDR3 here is CASSALSGGSGYEQFF. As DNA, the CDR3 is TGTGCCAGCAGTGCCCTCAGCGGGGGTAGTGGGTATGAGCAGTTCTTC.

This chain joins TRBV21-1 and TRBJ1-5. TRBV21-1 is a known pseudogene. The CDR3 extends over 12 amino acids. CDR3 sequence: CAPPWNARPQHF. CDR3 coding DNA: TGTGCCCCCCCTTGGAACGCTCGACCCCAGCATTTT.

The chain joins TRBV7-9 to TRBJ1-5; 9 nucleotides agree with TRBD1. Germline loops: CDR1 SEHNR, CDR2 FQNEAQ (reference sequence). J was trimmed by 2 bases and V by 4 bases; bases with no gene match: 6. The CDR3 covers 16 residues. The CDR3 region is CASSSGQGLGNQPQHF. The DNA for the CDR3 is TGTGCCAGCAGCTCGGGACAGGGTTTGGGCAATCAGCCCCAGCATTTT.

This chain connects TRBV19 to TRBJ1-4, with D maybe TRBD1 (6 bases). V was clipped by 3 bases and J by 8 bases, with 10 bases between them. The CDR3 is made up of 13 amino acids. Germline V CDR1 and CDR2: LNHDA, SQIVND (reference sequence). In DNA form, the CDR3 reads TGTGCCAGTAGTATGAGAGGGGGAGAAAAACTGTTTTTT. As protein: CASSMRGGEKLFF.

The CDR3 loop reads CASSPRWDRGRLYGYTF. CDR3 DNA: TGTGCCAGCAGCCCTCGATGGGACAGGGGGCGCCTCTATGGCTACACCTTC. The chain carries TRBV7-2 and TRBJ1-2, with 12 bases aligning to TRBD1. The V and J ends lost 5 bases and 4 bases, in that order; junction bases with no gene match: 11. Germline V lookup: CDR1 SGHTA, CDR2 FQGNSA. The CDR3 runs 17 residues.

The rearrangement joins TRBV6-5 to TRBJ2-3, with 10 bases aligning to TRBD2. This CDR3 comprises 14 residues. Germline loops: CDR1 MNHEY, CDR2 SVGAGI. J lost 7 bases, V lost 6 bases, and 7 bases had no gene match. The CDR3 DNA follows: TGTGCCAGCAGCCTCAGCGGGGGGGGTCATACGCAGTATTTT. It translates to CASSLSGGGHTQYF.

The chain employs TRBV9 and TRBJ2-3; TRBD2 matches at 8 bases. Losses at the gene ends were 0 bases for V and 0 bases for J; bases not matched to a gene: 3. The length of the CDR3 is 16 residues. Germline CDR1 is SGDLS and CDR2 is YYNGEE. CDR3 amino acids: CASSVGGGLSTDTQYF. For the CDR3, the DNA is TGTGCCAGCAGCGTAGGCGGGGGGCTGAGCACAGATACGCAGTATTTT.